Each of the 8 T cell receptor beta chains below was sequenced from the same sample in a study of blood T cell repertoires in COVID-19. Using immunoSEQ multiplex PCR, the repertoire was profiled, and TCRdb retains in-frame clones only, with some absent. The table records about 70,000 clones, 86% of them present only once. The sequenced sample consisted of peripheral blood. The source is a woman in her fifties or sixties with acute or convalescent COVID-19.

This clone was counted once. The genes are TRBV7-6 and TRBJ1-3; maybe TRBD1 (5 bases). This CDR3 comprises 14 residues. V was clipped by 1 base and J by 2 bases, with 6 bases between them. Germline V lookup: CDR1 SGHVS, CDR2 FNYEAQ. CDR3 amino acids: CASSLGGAGNTIYF. In nucleotides, the CDR3 is TGTGCCAGCAGCTTAGGGGGGGCTGGAAACACCATATATTTT.

The chain joins TRBV9 to TRBJ1-1; unclear D gene. The CDR3 totals 15 residues. The ends were cut back, 2 bases at V and 4 bases at J, with 15 bases in the middle. CDR1 and CDR2 (germline): SGDLS, YYNGEE. CDR3 in amino acids: CASSVEPEGSTEAFF. The CDR3 nucleotides are TGTGCCAGCAGCGTTGAGCCGGAGGGTAGCACTGAAGCTTTCTTT. Full variable domain (outside the CDR3, taken from reference TRBV9 and TRBJ1-1): DSGVTQTPKHLITATGQRVTLRCSPRSGDLSVYWYQQSLDQGLQFLIQYYNGEERAKGNILERFSAQQFPDLHSELNLSSLELGDSALYFCASSVEPEGSTEAFFGQGTRLTVV.

The rearrangement links TRBV6-2 or TRBV6-3 to TRBJ1-5, with D unclear. V was trimmed by 2 bases and J by 11 bases, leaving 7 bases between them. The CDR3 spans 11 residues. Germline V gene sequence: CDR1 MNHEY, CDR2 SVGEGT. CDR3 sequence: CASSYPSAQHF. CDR3 nucleotides: TGTGCCAGCAGTTACCCCTCGGCCCAGCATTTT.

The gene calls are TRBV5-1 and TRBJ1-2, with D possibly being TRBD1 (6 bases). Germline CDR1 and CDR2: SGHRS and YFSETQ. V was trimmed by 4 bases and J by 1 base, leaving 20 bases between them. The CDR3 length is 17 residues. The CDR3: CASSVVVGDTLNYGYTF. CDR3 bases: TGCGCCAGCAGCGTGGTGGTGGGGGACACCCTTAACTATGGCTACACCTTC.

The V gene is TRBV6-6, the J gene TRBJ1-2; the D gene is possibly TRBD1 (5 bases). The V end lost 6 bases, the J end lost 8 bases, and 13 bases lay between the germline ends. Germline CDR1 MNHNY, CDR2 SVGAGI (reference sequence). The CDR3 loop spans 12 amino acids. Here the CDR3 reads CASSPVGGGYTF. The CDR3 region has the DNA TGTGCCAGCAGCCCCGTGGGGGGGGGCTACACCTTC.

A single count supports this clone. This chain connects TRBV7-6 to TRBJ2-1, with TRBD2 matching over 11 bases. CDR1 is SGHVS and CDR2 is FNYEAQ in the germline V gene. This CDR3 spans 16 amino acids. V lost 4 bases to trimming and J lost 2 bases; unmatched junction nucleotides: 4. The CDR3 DNA reads TGTGCCAGCAGCTCGACTAGCGGGGATACCTACAATGAGCAGTTCTTC. Translating gives CASSSTSGDTYNEQFF.

The count of this clone is one. The CDR3 protein is CASSPRPGGAGYEQYF. For the CDR3, the DNA is TGTGCCAGCTCACCGCGCCCGGGCGGGGCAGGCTACGAGCAGTACTTC. The V gene is TRBV18, the J gene TRBJ2-7; weak D call: TRBD2 (6 bases). Germline CDR1 KGHSH, CDR2 LQKENI. V was cut by 3 bases and J by 3 bases, with 18 bases left in between. The CDR3 covers 16 residues.

The chain has TRBV30 and TRBJ2-2; D is unresolved. V lost 2 bases and J 3 bases, leaving 10 bases between the germline ends. This CDR3 has 14 amino acids. Germline assignment: CDR1 GTSNPN and CDR2 SVGIG (reference sequence). CDR3: CAWSTQVDTGELFF. In nucleotides, the CDR3 is TGTGCCTGGAGTACGCAGGTGGACACCGGGGAGCTGTTTTTT.